This is a list of T cell receptor beta chains from one sample in a study of a mutant IDH1 vaccine in newly diagnosed glioma. Using immunoSEQ multiplex PCR, the repertoire was profiled, and TCRdb retains in-frame clones only, with some absent. Seen here are 80,000 to 100,000 clones, around 80% observed once, and the top ten hold around 7%. This specimen was PBMCs, taken from a glioma patient treated with radiotherapy, temozolomide or both. Receptor source: a man between 35 and 55 years old with glioma. The CDR3 runs from the conserved cysteine through the conserved F or W. Fields, in order: D gene, V gene, clone size, J gene, CDR3 DNA, CDR3 protein. The D gene is left open where the match is weak. The size of a clone is reported for some rows only, either as once, few or many, or as a class for expanded clones.

d_gene: -
v_gene: TRBV7-2
abundance: -
j_gene: TRBJ1-3
CDR3nt: TGTGCCAGCAGCTCAGAGGGGGTCTCTGGAAACACCATATATTTT
CDR3aa: CASSSEGVSGNTIYF

d_gene: -
v_gene: TRBV30
abundance: few
j_gene: TRBJ1-1
CDR3nt: TGTGCCTGGAGTAGTGGAGGTGGAGACACTGAAGCTTTCTTT
CDR3aa: CAWSSGGGDTEAFF

d_gene: -
v_gene: TRBV7-9
abundance: few
j_gene: TRBJ2-7
CDR3nt: TGTGCCAGCAGCTTAGTCGGGGCCCCCTACGAGCAGTACTTC
CDR3aa: CASSLVGAPYEQYF

d_gene: -
v_gene: TRBV7-9
abundance: -
j_gene: TRBJ1-5
CDR3nt: TGTGCCAGCAGCTTAGGGGCAGGGCTTTTAAATCAGCCCCAGCATTTT
CDR3aa: CASSLGAGLLNQPQHF

d_gene: -
v_gene: TRBV30
abundance: -
j_gene: TRBJ2-7
CDR3nt: TGTGCCTGGAGTCTCTTTTACGAGCAGTACTTC
CDR3aa: CAWSLFYEQYF

d_gene: TRBD2
v_gene: TRBV5-1
abundance: -
j_gene: TRBJ2-5
CDR3nt: TGCGCCAGCAGCTTGTCCGGGACTAGCCAAGAGACCCAGTACTTC
CDR3aa: CASSLSGTSQETQYF

d_gene: TRBD2
v_gene: TRBV4-3
abundance: -
j_gene: TRBJ2-2
CDR3nt: TGCGCCAGCAGCCAAGGGCTAGCGGGAGGGCGACGGGGCGGGGAGCTGTTTTTT
CDR3aa: CASSQGLAGGRRGGELFF

d_gene: TRBD1
v_gene: TRBV6-1
abundance: -
j_gene: TRBJ2-2
CDR3nt: TGTGCCAGCAGTAAAGACAGGGTAACGGGCGGGGAGCTGTTTTTT
CDR3aa: CASSKDRVTGGELFF

d_gene: -
v_gene: TRBV7-2
abundance: -
j_gene: TRBJ1-1
CDR3nt: TGTGCCAGCAGAACACAGGGACTAGACACTGAAGCTTTCTTT
CDR3aa: CASRTQGLDTEAFF

d_gene: TRBD2
v_gene: TRBV14
abundance: -
j_gene: TRBJ2-3
CDR3nt: TGTGCCAGCAGCCGTCGACTAGCGACCTACACAGATACGCAGTATTTT
CDR3aa: CASSRRLATYTDTQYF

d_gene: -
v_gene: TRBV5-4
abundance: -
j_gene: TRBJ1-4
CDR3nt: TGTGCCAGCAGCACGGACAGCCACACTAATGAAAAACTGTTTTTT
CDR3aa: CASSTDSHTNEKLFF

d_gene: -
v_gene: TRBV7-6
abundance: -
j_gene: TRBJ2-3
CDR3nt: TGTGCCAGCAGCTTAAATGCTCCAGATGGGCAGTATTTT
CDR3aa: CASSLNAPDGQYF

d_gene: TRBD2
v_gene: TRBV10-3
abundance: -
j_gene: TRBJ2-3
CDR3nt: TGTGCCATCAGTGAGGAAAGGACTAGCGGCCGGGAGGATACGCAGTATTTT
CDR3aa: CAISEERTSGREDTQYF

d_gene: -
v_gene: TRBV13
abundance: -
j_gene: TRBJ2-7
CDR3nt: TGTGCCAGCAGCTTACGGGTTGTCGGCGAGCAGTACTTC
CDR3aa: CASSLRVVGEQYF

d_gene: -
v_gene: TRBV10-3
abundance: few
j_gene: TRBJ2-7
CDR3nt: TGTGCCATCAGTAAAGACCCCGGGAGCTCCTACGAGCAGTACTTC
CDR3aa: CAISKDPGSSYEQYF

d_gene: -
v_gene: TRBV19
abundance: -
j_gene: TRBJ1-1
CDR3nt: TGTGCCAGTAGTATCACCCCAGGGACCGAAGCTTTCTTT
CDR3aa: CASSITPGTEAFF

d_gene: TRBD1
v_gene: TRBV4-3
abundance: -
j_gene: TRBJ1-2
CDR3nt: TGCGCCAGCAGCCAAGATTTGGGACAGGGGTCAGGCTACACCTTC
CDR3aa: CASSQDLGQGSGYTF

d_gene: -
v_gene: TRBV19
abundance: -
j_gene: TRBJ1-5
CDR3nt: TGTGCCAGTAGTATAGGGGGCGGGGGTAATCAGCCCCAGCATTTT
CDR3aa: CASSIGGGGNQPQHF

d_gene: -
v_gene: TRBV11-2
abundance: -
j_gene: TRBJ2-6
CDR3nt: TGTGCCAGCAGCTTAGATTTTAGGGGGGATACGGCTGGGGCCAACGTCCTGACTTTC
CDR3aa: CASSLDFRGDTAGANVLTF

d_gene: -
v_gene: TRBV5-4
abundance: -
j_gene: TRBJ2-3
CDR3nt: TGTGCCAGCAGGGACCTAAGGGGCACAGATACGCAGTATTTT
CDR3aa: CASRDLRGTDTQYF

d_gene: -
v_gene: TRBV29-1
abundance: -
j_gene: TRBJ2-7
CDR3nt: TGCAGCGTTCGGTCGGCCTACGAGCAGTACTTC
CDR3aa: CSVRSAYEQYF

d_gene: -
v_gene: TRBV7-9
abundance: -
j_gene: TRBJ2-1
CDR3nt: TGTGCCAGCAGCTTGGGCAGGACTAATGAGCAGTTCTTC
CDR3aa: CASSLGRTNEQFF

d_gene: -
v_gene: TRBV30
abundance: -
j_gene: TRBJ1-5
CDR3nt: TGTGCCTGGAGTGTACTTGGGTTAAATCAGCCCCAGCATTTT
CDR3aa: CAWSVLGLNQPQHF

d_gene: -
v_gene: TRBV11-2
abundance: -
j_gene: TRBJ1-1
CDR3nt: TGTGCCAGCAGCTGGCCGACAGGAGAGAACACTGAAGCTTTCTTT
CDR3aa: CASSWPTGENTEAFF

d_gene: TRBD1
v_gene: TRBV18
abundance: -
j_gene: TRBJ2-7
CDR3nt: TGTGCCAGCTCACCACTCCGGGACAGGGATGGGGGATCGACGAGCTACGAGCAGTACTTC
CDR3aa: CASSPLRDRDGGSTSYEQYF

d_gene: TRBD1
v_gene: TRBV29-1
abundance: few
j_gene: TRBJ1-1
CDR3nt: TGCAGCGTTGGGGGGACAGGGGCCGAAGCTTTCTTT
CDR3aa: CSVGGTGAEAFF

d_gene: -
v_gene: TRBV6-5
abundance: -
j_gene: TRBJ1-1
CDR3nt: TGTGCCAGCACTCGGGAGAAGGGATGGACTGAAGCTTTCTTT
CDR3aa: CASTREKGWTEAFF

d_gene: -
v_gene: TRBV9
abundance: -
j_gene: TRBJ2-7
CDR3nt: TGTGCCAGCAGCGAGTGGGGGACGGCTGGGACTTCCGAGCAGTACTTC
CDR3aa: CASSEWGTAGTSEQYF

d_gene: -
v_gene: TRBV5-1
abundance: -
j_gene: TRBJ2-5
CDR3nt: TGCGCCAGCAGCTTGAGGACCCCAGAGACCCAGTACTTC
CDR3aa: CASSLRTPETQYF

d_gene: -
v_gene: TRBV7-7
abundance: -
j_gene: TRBJ1-4
CDR3nt: TGTGCTAGCAGCTCTGGGGTGGCGGAAAAACTGTTTTTT
CDR3aa: CASSSGVAEKLFF

d_gene: TRBD1
v_gene: TRBV5-4
abundance: -
j_gene: TRBJ1-5
CDR3nt: TGTGCCAGCAGCCGAGGGACAGGGAAGGAGCAGCCCCAGCATTTT
CDR3aa: CASSRGTGKEQPQHF

d_gene: TRBD1
v_gene: TRBV7-9
abundance: -
j_gene: TRBJ1-1
CDR3nt: TGTGCCAGCAGCTCCCGGGACAGGGGCTTCGCTGAAGCTTTCTTT
CDR3aa: CASSSRDRGFAEAFF

d_gene: -
v_gene: TRBV11-2
abundance: -
j_gene: TRBJ2-4
CDR3nt: TGTGCCAGCAGCCCCTCAGCCAAAAACATTCAGTACTTC
CDR3aa: CASSPSAKNIQYF

d_gene: -
v_gene: TRBV10-3
abundance: -
j_gene: TRBJ2-3
CDR3nt: TGTGCCACTAGAGTTCAGGATACGCAGTATTTT
CDR3aa: CATRVQDTQYF

d_gene: TRBD1
v_gene: TRBV7-2
abundance: -
j_gene: TRBJ1-2
CDR3nt: TGTGCCAGCACCTCTCCCGCGACAGGGTCCTATGGCTACACCTTC
CDR3aa: CASTSPATGSYGYTF

d_gene: TRBD1
v_gene: TRBV5-6
abundance: -
j_gene: TRBJ1-1
CDR3nt: TGTGCCAGCAGCCCGGACAGGGCGGGACAAATGAGGGGGCCTGAAGCTTTCTTT
CDR3aa: CASSPDRAGQMRGPEAFF

d_gene: TRBD1
v_gene: TRBV6-1
abundance: -
j_gene: TRBJ2-7
CDR3nt: TGTGCCAGCAGTGACCCGGGACAGGGCTACGAGCAGTACTTC
CDR3aa: CASSDPGQGYEQYF

d_gene: TRBD1
v_gene: TRBV5-5
abundance: -
j_gene: TRBJ2-7
CDR3nt: TGTGCCAGCAGCCCCGGACAGGTCACCTACGAGCAGTACTTC
CDR3aa: CASSPGQVTYEQYF

d_gene: -
v_gene: TRBV6-6
abundance: -
j_gene: TRBJ2-5
CDR3nt: TGTGCCAGCAGTTACTCGGGCCGACCCGAAGAGACCCAGTACTTC
CDR3aa: CASSYSGRPEETQYF

d_gene: -
v_gene: TRBV7-2
abundance: -
j_gene: TRBJ2-7
CDR3nt: TGTGCCAGCAGCTCCCGACTAGTTTCCTACGAGCAGTACTTC
CDR3aa: CASSSRLVSYEQYF

d_gene: TRBD1
v_gene: TRBV7-6
abundance: -
j_gene: TRBJ2-5
CDR3nt: TGTGCCAGCAGCGTCGGACAGGGATCAGAGACCCAGTACTTC
CDR3aa: CASSVGQGSETQYF

d_gene: -
v_gene: TRBV6-5
abundance: few
j_gene: TRBJ1-1
CDR3nt: TGTGCCAGCAGCCCGACAGTGAACACTGAAGCTTTCTTT
CDR3aa: CASSPTVNTEAFF

d_gene: -
v_gene: TRBV5-6
abundance: -
j_gene: TRBJ1-5
CDR3nt: TGTGCCAGCAGCTTGGCCGGGCGGAACAATCAGCCCCAGCATTTT
CDR3aa: CASSLAGRNNQPQHF

d_gene: TRBD1
v_gene: TRBV6-6
abundance: -
j_gene: TRBJ2-2
CDR3nt: TGTGCCAGCAAGGACAGGGGAGGGTACACCGGGGAGCTGTTTTTT
CDR3aa: CASKDRGGYTGELFF

d_gene: TRBD1
v_gene: TRBV9
abundance: -
j_gene: TRBJ2-7
CDR3nt: TGTGCCAGCAGCGTAGCAGGGGGCACCGAGCAGTACTTC
CDR3aa: CASSVAGGTEQYF

d_gene: TRBD1
v_gene: TRBV15
abundance: -
j_gene: TRBJ1-5
CDR3nt: TGTGCCACCAGCCGGACAGGGGGCCTTAACGGCAATCAGCCCCAGCATTTT
CDR3aa: CATSRTGGLNGNQPQHF

d_gene: -
v_gene: TRBV19
abundance: -
j_gene: TRBJ2-7
CDR3nt: TGTGCCACCGCCCAACAGTGGAGCTCCTACGAGCAGTACTTC
CDR3aa: CATAQQWSSYEQYF

d_gene: TRBD2
v_gene: TRBV19
abundance: -
j_gene: TRBJ2-1
CDR3nt: TGTGCCAGTAGTATTAGCGGGGTCCGGAGCAATGAGCAGTTCTTC
CDR3aa: CASSISGVRSNEQFF

d_gene: TRBD2
v_gene: TRBV2
abundance: -
j_gene: TRBJ2-5
CDR3nt: TGTGCCAGCAGTGAAGGACTAGCGGAACCCCAAGAGACCCAGTACTTC
CDR3aa: CASSEGLAEPQETQYF

d_gene: TRBD1
v_gene: TRBV18
abundance: -
j_gene: TRBJ1-2
CDR3nt: TGTGCCAGCTCACCACTAGGAGAGCAGGGGGCTTCTGGCTACACCTTC
CDR3aa: CASSPLGEQGASGYTF

d_gene: TRBD1
v_gene: TRBV28
abundance: -
j_gene: TRBJ1-5
CDR3nt: TGTGCCAGCAGTTTATACGGGACAGGTTATCAGCCCCAGCATTTT
CDR3aa: CASSLYGTGYQPQHF

d_gene: -
v_gene: TRBV7-6
abundance: -
j_gene: TRBJ2-3
CDR3nt: TGTGCCAGCGGAGGAACCCTCACAGATACGCAGTATTTT
CDR3aa: CASGGTLTDTQYF

d_gene: TRBD1
v_gene: TRBV30
abundance: -
j_gene: TRBJ1-4
CDR3nt: TGTGCCTGCCAGGGGGAACGCACTAATGAAAAACTGTTTTTT
CDR3aa: CACQGERTNEKLFF

d_gene: -
v_gene: TRBV5-4
abundance: once
j_gene: TRBJ1-1
CDR3nt: TGTGCCAGCAGCTTGGCCCCTGGGAGACGGAACACTGAAGCTTTCTTT
CDR3aa: CASSLAPGRRNTEAFF

d_gene: TRBD1
v_gene: TRBV6-1
abundance: -
j_gene: TRBJ1-6
CDR3nt: TGTGCCAGCAGGGGGACAGGGGGCGGTAATTCACCCCTCCACTTT
CDR3aa: CASRGTGGGNSPLHF

d_gene: TRBD1
v_gene: TRBV30
abundance: -
j_gene: TRBJ1-1
CDR3nt: TGTGCCTGGAGTGCAGGGGGATTCACTGAAGCTTTCTTT
CDR3aa: CAWSAGGFTEAFF

d_gene: -
v_gene: TRBV9
abundance: -
j_gene: TRBJ1-5
CDR3nt: TGTGCCAGCAGCGTCGGAAGCAATCAGCCCCAGCATTTT
CDR3aa: CASSVGSNQPQHF

d_gene: -
v_gene: TRBV27
abundance: -
j_gene: TRBJ2-7
CDR3nt: TGTGCCAGCAGTACCCGGGTCCGCTCCTACGAGCAGTACTTC
CDR3aa: CASSTRVRSYEQYF

d_gene: -
v_gene: TRBV7-9
abundance: few
j_gene: TRBJ1-4
CDR3nt: TGTGCCAGCAGCCCAAGCGGGGCAAATGAAAAACTGTTTTTT
CDR3aa: CASSPSGANEKLFF